This entry is about one T cell receptor (beta chain). Its antigen is as yet unknown. Clones were read by immunoSEQ multiplex PCR, and TCRdb kept only the in-frame ones, dropping some. The sample yields some 120,000 clones, roughly 90% seen once. This record comes from a study of T cell responses to AZD1222 COVID-19 vaccine. The wider study: Recipients boosted at about 4 weeks or about 12 weeks are pooled.

The CDR3 contains 13 residues. CDR1 SNHLY and CDR2 FYNNEI come from the germline V gene. The ends lost 5 bases at V and 10 bases at J; junction bases unmatched: 8. Study findings and constraints: Recipients of two AZD1222 doses showed rising Spike-specific TCR breadth and depth. Unmutated variant regions are reportedly the target of nearly half of TCRs that are spike-specific. Spike-wide vaccine-associated CD4 TCRs dominated at 160-218 and 743-854.

The sequence derives from an adult in good health. This sequence joins TRBV2 and TRBJ2-1, with TRBD2 matching 7 bases. The sample was peripheral blood, taken on day 0 of AZD1222 vaccination. CDR3 nucleotides: TGTGCCAGCAGTCAGAACTTCGGGAGGGAGCAGTTCTTC. Encoded protein: CASSQNFGREQFF. The variable domain in full, completed from reference TRBV2 and TRBJ2-1, reads EPEVTQTPSHQVTQMGQEVILRCVPISNHLYFYWYRQILGQKVEFLVSFYNNEISEKSEIFDDQFSVERPDGSNFTLKIRSTKLEDSAMYFCASSQNFGREQFFGPGTRLTVL.